This T cell receptor beta chain was sequenced during a study of shared T cell receptors in the human thymus. This CDR3 has 13 amino acids. Germline values: CDR1 SNHLY, CDR2 FYNNEI. Between the trimmed V and J ends, which lost 3 bases and 4 bases, there was a span of 9 bases. Using immunoSEQ multiplex PCR, the repertoire was profiled, and TCRdb retains in-frame clones only, with some absent. This table has 700,000 or so clones, 75% to 90% appearing once. These records were also assigned to another study, of human thymus T cells.

The chain has TRBV2 and TRBJ1-2; D is possibly TRBD1 (5 bases). Material for sequencing was thymocytes. This TCR derives from a girl younger than two with a congenital heart defect. CDR3 sequence: CASSESQVYGYTF. In DNA form, the CDR3 reads TGTGCCAGCAGTGAGTCACAGGTCTATGGCTACACCTTC.